The sequence of this T cell receptor beta chain was determined in a study of patients and donors after allogeneic stem cell transplantation. This CDR3 has 15 amino acids. Germline V lookup: CDR1 ENHRY, CDR2 SYGVKD. The V gene end was trimmed by 10 bases and the J gene end by 3 bases; junction bases not matched to a gene: 15. TCRdb passed the RT-PCR reads through MiXCR, listing each CDR3 protein once. The sample contains about 200,000 distinct CDR3 sequences, around two fifths of which appear only once. The material sequenced was blood, either unsorted or a sorted T cell fraction (not recorded which). The receptor comes from a human donor who was either an allogeneic HSCT recipient or a stem cell or donor lymphocyte infusion donor (not recorded which). It is not recorded whose cells these are; they may come from a transplant donor. The genes are TRBV10-3 and TRBJ2-7; 7 bases are shared with TRBD1. Here the CDR3 DNA reads TGTGCCACAGGCTCCGACAGGGATCGATTCTACGAGCAGTACTTC. Translation: CATGSDRDRFYEQYF.